This TCR beta chain derives from a study of T cell responses to AZD1222 COVID-19 vaccine. The table came from immunoSEQ multiplex PCR; TCRdb's copy has only in-frame clones and leaves some out. This table has 150,000 to 200,000 clones, just over 90% appearing once. Germline CDR1 is SGHVS and CDR2 is FQNEAQ. This CDR3 is built from 12 residues. After removal of 5 bases from V and 6 bases from J, the junction contained 4 bases not matched to a gene. Broader study findings: Clonal diversity may have been underestimated in mostly white British donors. The study found vaccine-associated CD4 TCRs spanning spike, dominant at 160-218 and 743-854.

Comments on this clone: The antigen is undetermined.

V gene TRBV7-8 combines with J gene TRBJ2-7, with TRBD1 matching 7 bases. The sample here was peripheral blood, taken 28 days after the second dose of the MenACWY control vaccine. This TCR was recovered from an adult who received the MenACWY meningococcal vaccine as a control. CDR3 nucleotides: TGTGCCAGCAGCCTCAACAGGGGCGAGCAGTACTTC. Translated: CASSLNRGEQYF.